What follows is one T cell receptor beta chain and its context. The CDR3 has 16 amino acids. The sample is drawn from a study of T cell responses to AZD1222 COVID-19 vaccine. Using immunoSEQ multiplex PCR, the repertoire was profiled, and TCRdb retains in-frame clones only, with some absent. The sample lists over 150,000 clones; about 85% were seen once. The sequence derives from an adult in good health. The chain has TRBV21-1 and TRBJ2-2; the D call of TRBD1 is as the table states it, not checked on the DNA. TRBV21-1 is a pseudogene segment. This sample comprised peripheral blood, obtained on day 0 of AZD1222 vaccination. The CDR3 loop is CASSRKGKKGTGELFF. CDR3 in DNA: TGTGCCAGCAGCAGGAAGGGGAAAAAAGGCACCGGGGAGCTGTTTTTT.